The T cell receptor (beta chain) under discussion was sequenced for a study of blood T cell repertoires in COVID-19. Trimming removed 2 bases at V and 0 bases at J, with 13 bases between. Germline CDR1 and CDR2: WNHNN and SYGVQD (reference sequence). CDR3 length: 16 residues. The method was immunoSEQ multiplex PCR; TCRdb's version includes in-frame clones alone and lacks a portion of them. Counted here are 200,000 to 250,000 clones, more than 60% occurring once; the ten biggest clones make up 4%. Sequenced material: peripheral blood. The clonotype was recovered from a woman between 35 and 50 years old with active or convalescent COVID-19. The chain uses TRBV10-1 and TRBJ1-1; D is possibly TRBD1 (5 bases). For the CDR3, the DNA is TGCGCCAGCAGTGAGGGGATTGGGGCAATGAACACTGAAGCTTTCTTT. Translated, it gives CASSEGIGAMNTEAFF.